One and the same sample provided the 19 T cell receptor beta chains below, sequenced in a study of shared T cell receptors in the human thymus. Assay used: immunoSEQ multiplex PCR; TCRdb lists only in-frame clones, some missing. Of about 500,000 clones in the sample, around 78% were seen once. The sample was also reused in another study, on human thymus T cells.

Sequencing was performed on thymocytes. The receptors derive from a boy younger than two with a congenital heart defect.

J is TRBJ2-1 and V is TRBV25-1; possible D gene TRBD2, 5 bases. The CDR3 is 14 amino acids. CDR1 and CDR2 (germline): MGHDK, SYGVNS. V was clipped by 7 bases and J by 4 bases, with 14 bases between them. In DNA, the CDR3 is TGTGCCAGCATCCAGGAGGAACCTTACAATGAGCAGTTCTTC. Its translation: CASIQEEPYNEQFF.

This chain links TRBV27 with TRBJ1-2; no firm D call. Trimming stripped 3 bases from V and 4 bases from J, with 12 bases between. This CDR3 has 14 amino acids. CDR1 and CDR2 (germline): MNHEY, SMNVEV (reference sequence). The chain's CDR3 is CASSFNGVLYGYTF. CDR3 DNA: TGTGCCAGCAGTTTTAACGGGGTGCTCTATGGCTACACCTTC.

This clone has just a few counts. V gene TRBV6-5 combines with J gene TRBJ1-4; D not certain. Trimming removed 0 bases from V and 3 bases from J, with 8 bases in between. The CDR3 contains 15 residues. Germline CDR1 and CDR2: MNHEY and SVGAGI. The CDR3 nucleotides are TGTGCCAGCAGTTACTCCGGGTGGGCTAATGAAAAACTGTTTTTT. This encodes CASSYSGWANEKLFF.

CDR3 sequence (DNA): TGTGCCAGCAGCGGAAGACTAGCGGGAGGTCGGACCGGGGAGCTGTTTTTT. Encoded protein: CASSGRLAGGRTGELFF. The V and J genes are TRBV11-2 and TRBJ2-2, with 13 bases fitting TRBD2. CDR1 and CDR2 from the germline V gene are SGHAT and FQNNGV. The CDR3 covers 17 residues. With V trimmed by 5 bases and J by 5 bases, 8 bases remained unmatched. The full variable domain, rest sourced from reference TRBV11-2 and TRBJ2-2, is EAGVAQSPRYKIIEKRQSVAFWCNPISGHATLYWYQQILGQGPKLLIQFQNNGVVDDSQLPKDRFSAERLKGVDSTLKIQPAKLEDSAVYLCASSGRLAGGRTGELFFGEGSRLTVL.

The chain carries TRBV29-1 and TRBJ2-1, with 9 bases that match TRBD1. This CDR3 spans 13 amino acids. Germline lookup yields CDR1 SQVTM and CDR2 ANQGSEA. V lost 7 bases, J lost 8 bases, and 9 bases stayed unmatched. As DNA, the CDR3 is TGCAGCGCTGGACAGGGGAAATTACATGAGCAGTTCTTC. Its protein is CSAGQGKLHEQFF.

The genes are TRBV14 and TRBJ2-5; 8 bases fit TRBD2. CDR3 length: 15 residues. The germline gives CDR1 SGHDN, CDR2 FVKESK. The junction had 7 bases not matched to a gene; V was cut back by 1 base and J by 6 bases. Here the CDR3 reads CASSQGREEVQTQYF. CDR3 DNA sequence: TGTGCCAGCAGCCAAGGGCGGGAGGAGGTGCAGACCCAGTACTTC.

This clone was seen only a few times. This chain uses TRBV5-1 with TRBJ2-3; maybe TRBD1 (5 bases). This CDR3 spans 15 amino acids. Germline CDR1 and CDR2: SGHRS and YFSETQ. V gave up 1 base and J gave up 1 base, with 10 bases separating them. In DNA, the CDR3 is TGCGCCAGCAGCTTGTCAGGGTCTCGCACAGATACGCAGTATTTT. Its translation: CASSLSGSRTDTQYF.

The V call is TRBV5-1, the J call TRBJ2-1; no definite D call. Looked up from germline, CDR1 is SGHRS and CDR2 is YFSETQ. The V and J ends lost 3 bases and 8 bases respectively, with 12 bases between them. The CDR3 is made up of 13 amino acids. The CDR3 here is CASSSPSRDEQFF. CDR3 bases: TGCGCCAGCAGCTCCCCGTCACGGGATGAGCAGTTCTTC.

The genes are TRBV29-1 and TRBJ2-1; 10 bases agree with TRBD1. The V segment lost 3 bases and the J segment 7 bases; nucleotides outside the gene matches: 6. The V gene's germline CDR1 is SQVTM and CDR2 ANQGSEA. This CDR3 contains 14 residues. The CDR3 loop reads CSVEGQGKQNEQFF. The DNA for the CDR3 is TGCAGCGTTGAGGGACAGGGGAAACAGAATGAGCAGTTCTTC.

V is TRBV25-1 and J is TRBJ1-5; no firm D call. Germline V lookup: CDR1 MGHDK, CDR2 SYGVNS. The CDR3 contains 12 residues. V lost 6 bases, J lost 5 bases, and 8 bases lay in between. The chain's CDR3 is CASRAGHQPQHF. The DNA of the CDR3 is TGTGCCAGCAGAGCGGGTCATCAGCCCCAGCATTTT.

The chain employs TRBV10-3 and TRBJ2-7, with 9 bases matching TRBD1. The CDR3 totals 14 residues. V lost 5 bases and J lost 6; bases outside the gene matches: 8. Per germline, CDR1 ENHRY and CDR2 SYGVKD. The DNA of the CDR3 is TGTGCCATCAGTCCTTGGGGACAGGGCGGCGAGCAGTACTTC. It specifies CAISPWGQGGEQYF.

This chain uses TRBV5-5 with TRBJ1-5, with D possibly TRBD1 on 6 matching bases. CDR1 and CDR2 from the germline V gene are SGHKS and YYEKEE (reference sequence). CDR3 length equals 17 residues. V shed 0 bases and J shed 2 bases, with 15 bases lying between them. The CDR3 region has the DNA TGTGCCAGCAGCTTGGATCCCATTCAGGGGTGCAATCAGCCCCAGCATTTT. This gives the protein CASSLDPIQGCNQPQHF.

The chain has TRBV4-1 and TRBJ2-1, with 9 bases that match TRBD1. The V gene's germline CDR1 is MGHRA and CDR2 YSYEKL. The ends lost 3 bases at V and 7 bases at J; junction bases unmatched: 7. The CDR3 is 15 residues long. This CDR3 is CASSQLGQGKNEQFF. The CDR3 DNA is TGCGCCAGCAGCCAGCTTGGACAGGGGAAAAATGAGCAGTTCTTC.

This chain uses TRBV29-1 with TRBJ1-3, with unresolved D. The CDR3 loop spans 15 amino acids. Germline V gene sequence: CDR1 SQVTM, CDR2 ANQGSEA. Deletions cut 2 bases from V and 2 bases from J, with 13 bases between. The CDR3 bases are TGCAGCGTTGAAAAGAGGGCACCCGCTGGAAACACCATATATTTT. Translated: CSVEKRAPAGNTIYF.

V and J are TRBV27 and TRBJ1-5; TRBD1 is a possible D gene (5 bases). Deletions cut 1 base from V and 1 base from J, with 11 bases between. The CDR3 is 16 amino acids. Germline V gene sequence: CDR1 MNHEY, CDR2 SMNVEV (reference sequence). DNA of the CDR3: TGTGCCAGCAGTTTATGGGGCCAGGCCAGCAATCAGCCCCAGCATTTT. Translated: CASSLWGQASNQPQHF.

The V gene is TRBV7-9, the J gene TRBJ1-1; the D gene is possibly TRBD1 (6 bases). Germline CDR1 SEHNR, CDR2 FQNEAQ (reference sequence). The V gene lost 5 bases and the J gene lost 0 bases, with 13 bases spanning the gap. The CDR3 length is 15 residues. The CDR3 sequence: CASSPGQLMNTEAFF. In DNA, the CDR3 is TGTGCCAGCAGCCCTGGACAGTTAATGAACACTGAAGCTTTCTTT.

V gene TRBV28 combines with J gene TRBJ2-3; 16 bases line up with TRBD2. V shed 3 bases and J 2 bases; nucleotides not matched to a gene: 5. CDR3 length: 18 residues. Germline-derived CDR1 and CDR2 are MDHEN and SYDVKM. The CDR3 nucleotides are TGTGCCAGCAGTTTCTATGGGACTAGCGGGAGGGCCACAGATACGCAGTATTTT. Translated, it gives CASSFYGTSGRATDTQYF.

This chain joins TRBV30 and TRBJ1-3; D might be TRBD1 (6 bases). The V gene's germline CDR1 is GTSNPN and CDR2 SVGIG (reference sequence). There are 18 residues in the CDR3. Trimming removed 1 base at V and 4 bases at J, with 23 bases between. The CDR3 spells CAWSDTPARGVFGNTIYF. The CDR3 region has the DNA TGTGCCTGGAGTGATACCCCCGCCAGGGGCGTTTTCGGAAACACCATATATTTT.

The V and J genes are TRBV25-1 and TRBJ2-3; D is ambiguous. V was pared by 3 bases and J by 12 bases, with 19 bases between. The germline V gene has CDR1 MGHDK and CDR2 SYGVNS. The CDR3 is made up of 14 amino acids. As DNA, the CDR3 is TGTGCCAGCAGTGAGCCTGGGCTGTCGGCAGCCCAGTATTTT. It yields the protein CASSEPGLSAAQYF.